This TCR beta chain comes out of a study of radiotherapy plus CTLA-4 blockade in lung cancer. Turning to the study itself: An objective response was seen in 15% to 20% of patients, and disease control in around 33%.

Details on this clone: Its cognate antigen is unknown.

Whole-study findings and limits: It was early blood T cell clone dynamics, with interferon-beta, that reportedly best predicted response. Tumor-derived TCR clones expanded in blood after radiotherapy plus ipilimumab.

Here immunoSEQ multiplex PCR was the method, and the copy in TCRdb shows in-frame clones only, minus some. The profile shows 60,000 to 85,000 clones, about 87% of them singletons. Chemo-refractory metastatic non-small-cell lung cancer patients were treated with focal radiation plus CTLA-4 blockade with ipilimumab. This CDR3 is 16 amino acids long. Trimming left V 1 base short and J 2 bases short, with 12 bases between. The V gene's germline CDR1 is WSHSY and CDR2 SAAADI. This receptor was taken from a human donor with non-small cell lung cancer who had stable disease on radiotherapy plus ipilimumab. V and J are TRBV10-2 and TRBJ2-1, with TRBD1 as a possible D gene (5 bases). The sequenced sample was peripheral blood, obtained from a patient treated with radiotherapy plus ipilimumab. The CDR3 protein is CASSELRQRAYNEQFF. DNA for the CDR3: TGCGCCAGCAGTGAGTTAAGACAGCGTGCCTACAATGAGCAGTTCTTC.